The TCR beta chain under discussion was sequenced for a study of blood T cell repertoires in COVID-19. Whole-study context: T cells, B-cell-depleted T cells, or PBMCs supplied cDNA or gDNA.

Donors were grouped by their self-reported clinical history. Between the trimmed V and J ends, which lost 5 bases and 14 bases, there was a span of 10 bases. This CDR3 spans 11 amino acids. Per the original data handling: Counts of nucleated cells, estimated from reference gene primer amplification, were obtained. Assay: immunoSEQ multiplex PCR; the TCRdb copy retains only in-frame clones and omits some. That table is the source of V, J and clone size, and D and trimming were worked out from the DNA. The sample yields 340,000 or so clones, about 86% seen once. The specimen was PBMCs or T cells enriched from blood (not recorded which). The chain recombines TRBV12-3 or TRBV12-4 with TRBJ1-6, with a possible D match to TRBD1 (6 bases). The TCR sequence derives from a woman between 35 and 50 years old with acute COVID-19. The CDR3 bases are TGTGCCAGCAGTACCAAGGGGGCCCTCCACTTT. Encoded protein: CASSTKGALHF.